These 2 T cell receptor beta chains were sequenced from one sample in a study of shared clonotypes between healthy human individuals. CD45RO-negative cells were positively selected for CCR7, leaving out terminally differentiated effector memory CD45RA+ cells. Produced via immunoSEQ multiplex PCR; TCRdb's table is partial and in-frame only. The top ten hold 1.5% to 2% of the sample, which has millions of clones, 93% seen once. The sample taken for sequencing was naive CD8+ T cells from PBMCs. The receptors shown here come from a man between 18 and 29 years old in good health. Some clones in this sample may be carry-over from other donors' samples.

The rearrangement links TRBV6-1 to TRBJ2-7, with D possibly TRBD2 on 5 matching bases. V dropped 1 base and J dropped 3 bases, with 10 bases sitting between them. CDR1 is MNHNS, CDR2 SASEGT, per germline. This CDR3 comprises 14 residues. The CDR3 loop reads CASSEGGEGYEQYF. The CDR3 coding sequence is TGTGCCAGCAGTGAAGGCGGAGAGGGCTACGAGCAGTACTTC.

CDR3 coding DNA: TGTGCCAGTAGTTGGAGTTCCTTATACAATGAGCAGTTCTTC. Protein product: CASSWSSLYNEQFF. The chain links TRBV19 to TRBJ2-1; D is undetermined. This CDR3 has 14 amino acids. Germline V gene lookup returns CDR1 LNHDA and CDR2 SQIVND (reference sequence). The V gene lost 5 bases and the J gene lost 4 bases, with 12 bases spanning the gap.